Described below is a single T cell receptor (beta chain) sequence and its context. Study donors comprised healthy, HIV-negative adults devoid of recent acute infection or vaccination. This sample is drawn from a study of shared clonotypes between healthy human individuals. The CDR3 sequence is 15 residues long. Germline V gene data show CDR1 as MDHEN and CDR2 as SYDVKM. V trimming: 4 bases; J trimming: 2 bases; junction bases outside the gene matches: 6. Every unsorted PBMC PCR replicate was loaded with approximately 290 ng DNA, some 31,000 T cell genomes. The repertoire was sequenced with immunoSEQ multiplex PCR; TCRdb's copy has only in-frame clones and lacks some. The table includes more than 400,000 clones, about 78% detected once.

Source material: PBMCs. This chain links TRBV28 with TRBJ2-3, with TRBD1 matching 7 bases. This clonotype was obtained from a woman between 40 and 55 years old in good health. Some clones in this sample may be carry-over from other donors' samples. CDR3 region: CASSSTGTATDTQYF. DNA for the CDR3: TGTGCCAGCAGTTCCACCGGGACAGCCACAGATACGCAGTATTTT. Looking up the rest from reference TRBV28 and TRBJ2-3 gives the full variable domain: DVKVTQSSRYLVKRTGEKVFLECVQDMDHENMFWYRQDPGLGLRLIYFSYDVKMKEKGDIPEGYSVSREKKERFSLILESASTNQTSMYLCASSSTGTATDTQYFGPGTRLTVL.